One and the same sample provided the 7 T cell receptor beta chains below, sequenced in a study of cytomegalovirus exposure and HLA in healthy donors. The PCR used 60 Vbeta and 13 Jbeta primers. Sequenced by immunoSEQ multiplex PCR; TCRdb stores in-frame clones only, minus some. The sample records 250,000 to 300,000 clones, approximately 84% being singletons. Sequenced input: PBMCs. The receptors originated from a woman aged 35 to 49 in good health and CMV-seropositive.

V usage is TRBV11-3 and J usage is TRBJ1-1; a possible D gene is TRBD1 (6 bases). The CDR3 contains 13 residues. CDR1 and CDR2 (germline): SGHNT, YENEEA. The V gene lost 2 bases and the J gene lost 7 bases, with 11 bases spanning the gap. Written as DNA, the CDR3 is TGTGCCAGCAGCTTAAACAGGGTGGGTGAAGCTTTCTTT. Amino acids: CASSLNRVGEAFF.

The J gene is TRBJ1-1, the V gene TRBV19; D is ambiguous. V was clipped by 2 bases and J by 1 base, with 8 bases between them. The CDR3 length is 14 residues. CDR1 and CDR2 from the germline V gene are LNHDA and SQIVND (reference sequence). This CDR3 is CASSIIAGNTEAFF. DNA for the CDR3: TGTGCCAGTAGTATAATTGCAGGGAACACTGAAGCTTTCTTT.

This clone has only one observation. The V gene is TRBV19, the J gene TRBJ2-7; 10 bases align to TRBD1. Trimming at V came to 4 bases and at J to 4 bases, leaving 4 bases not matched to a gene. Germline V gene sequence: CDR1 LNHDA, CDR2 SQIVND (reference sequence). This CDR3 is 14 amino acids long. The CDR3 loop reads CASSTGTGVYEQYF. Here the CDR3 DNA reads TGTGCCAGTAGTACCGGGACAGGGGTTTACGAGCAGTACTTC. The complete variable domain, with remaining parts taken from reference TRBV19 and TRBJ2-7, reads DGGITQSPKYLFRKEGQNVTLSCEQNLNHDAMYWYRQDPGQGLRLIYYSQIVNDFQKGDIAEGYSVSREKKESFPLTVTSAQKNPTAFYLCASSTGTGVYEQYFGPGTRLTVT.

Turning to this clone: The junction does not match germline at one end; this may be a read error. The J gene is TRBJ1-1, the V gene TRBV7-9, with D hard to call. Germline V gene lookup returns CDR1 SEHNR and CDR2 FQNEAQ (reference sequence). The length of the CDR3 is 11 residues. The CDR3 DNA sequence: TGTTCCAGCAGCAGCCAGGTTGAAGCTTTCTTT. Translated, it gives CSSSSQVEAFF. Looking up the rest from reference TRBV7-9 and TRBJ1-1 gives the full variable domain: DTGVSQNPRHKITKRGQNVTFRCDPISEHNRLYWYRQTLGQGPEFLTYFQNEAQLEKSRLLSDRFSAERPKGSFSTLEIQRTEQGDSAMYLCSSSSQVEAFFGQGTRLTVV.

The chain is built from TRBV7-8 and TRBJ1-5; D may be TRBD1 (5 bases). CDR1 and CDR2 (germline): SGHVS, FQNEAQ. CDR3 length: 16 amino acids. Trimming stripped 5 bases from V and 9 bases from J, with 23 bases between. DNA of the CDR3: TGTGCCAGCAGCCCATATAGCGGGGCTTTCGAGATGCCCCAGCATTTT. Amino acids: CASSPYSGAFEMPQHF.

As DNA, the CDR3 is TGTGCCAGCAGCCCCCAGGGACTCAAAAACATTCAGTACTTC. This gives the protein CASSPQGLKNIQYF. J is TRBJ2-4 and V is TRBV7-2, with D possibly TRBD2 on 6 matching bases. V lost 5 bases, J lost 3 bases, and 11 bases lay in between. This CDR3 is built from 14 residues. Germline loops: CDR1 SGHTA, CDR2 FQGNSA.

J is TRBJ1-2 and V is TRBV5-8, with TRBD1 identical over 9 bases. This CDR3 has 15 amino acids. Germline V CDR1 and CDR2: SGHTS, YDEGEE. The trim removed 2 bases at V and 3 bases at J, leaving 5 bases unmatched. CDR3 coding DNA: TGTGCCAGCAGCTTCGGACAGGGGTTGGACTATGGCTACACCTTC. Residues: CASSFGQGLDYGYTF.